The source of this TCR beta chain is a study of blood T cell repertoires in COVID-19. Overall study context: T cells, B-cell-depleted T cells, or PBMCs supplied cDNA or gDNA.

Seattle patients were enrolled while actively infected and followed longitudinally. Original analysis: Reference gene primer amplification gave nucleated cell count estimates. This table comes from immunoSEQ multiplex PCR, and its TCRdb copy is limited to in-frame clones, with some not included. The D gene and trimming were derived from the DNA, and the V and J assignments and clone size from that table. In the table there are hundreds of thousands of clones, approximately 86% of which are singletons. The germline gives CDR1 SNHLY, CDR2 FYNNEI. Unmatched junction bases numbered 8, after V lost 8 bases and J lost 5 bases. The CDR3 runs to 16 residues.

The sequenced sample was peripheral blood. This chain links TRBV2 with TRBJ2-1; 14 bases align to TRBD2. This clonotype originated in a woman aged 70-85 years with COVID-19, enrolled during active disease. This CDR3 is CASLGLAGANDNEQFF. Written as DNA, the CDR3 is TGTGCCAGCCTGGGACTAGCGGGGGCGAACGACAATGAGCAGTTCTTC.